The 3 T cell receptor beta chains below come from one sample, sequenced in a study of T cells in Graves' hyperthyroidism and ophthalmopathy. Regions amplified from RNA transcripts were the TCR beta CDR3 regions. HTBI primers drove first-round RT-PCR of the TCR CDR3. TCRdb recomputed calls from the multiplex PCR reads with MiXCR, one row per CDR3 protein. The table has 330,000 or so distinct CDR3 sequences, 15% to 20% seen once. Sequenced sample: blood. The receptors shown here come from a woman aged 40 to 50 with Graves' ophthalmopathy.

This clonotype was seen only a few times. CDR3 loop: CASGRVPGANVLTF. CDR3 bases: TGTGCCAGTGGTAGGGTACCTGGGGCCAACGTCCTGACTTTC. This rearrangement joins TRBV19 to TRBJ2-6; no firm D call. The V gene lost 8 bases and the J gene lost 2 bases, with 10 bases spanning the gap. The germline gives CDR1 LNHDA, CDR2 SQIVND (reference sequence). The CDR3 has 14 residues.

The table lists this clonotype with many counts. V gene TRBV14 combines with J gene TRBJ1-2; 7 positions agree with TRBD1. The V gene's germline CDR1 is SGHDN and CDR2 FVKESK. The length of the CDR3 is 15 residues. Unmatched junction bases numbered 5, after V lost 1 base and J lost 3 bases. The CDR3 spells CASSQGGTVHYGYTF. The CDR3 DNA reads TGTGCCAGCAGCCAAGGGGGGACAGTCCACTATGGCTACACCTTC.

This clonotype has at least ten counts. The chain employs TRBV6-2 or TRBV6-3 and TRBJ2-7; D unresolved. With 0 bases removed from V and 1 base from J, the gap between germline ends came to 7 bases. The length of the CDR3 is 14 residues. Germline-derived CDR1 and CDR2 are MNHEY and SVGEGT. In nucleotides, the CDR3 is TGTGCCAGCAGTTACTCGACGGTTTCCTACGAGCAGTACTTC. It translates to CASSYSTVSYEQYF.